A single sample gave rise to the 26 T cell receptor beta chains below, sequenced in a study of shared T cell receptors in the human thymus. Clones were sequenced by immunoSEQ multiplex PCR, and TCRdb holds only the in-frame ones, with some missing. The table has some 700,000 clones, 70% to 90% seen once. This sample was shared with a second study, whose subject was human thymus T cells.

The source material was thymocytes. Receptors were obtained from a girl in the first two years of life with a congenital heart defect.

Only a few counts were recorded for this clone. V gene TRBV19 combines with J gene TRBJ2-1; 12 bases are a match to TRBD2. Looked up from germline, CDR1 is LNHDA and CDR2 is SQIVND (reference sequence). The V segment lost 10 bases and the J segment 5 bases; nucleotides outside the gene matches: 3. The CDR3 is 13 amino acids. In DNA form, the CDR3 reads TGTGCCATCAGGACTAGCGGGGACAATGAGCAGTTCTTC. Its translation: CAIRTSGDNEQFF.

In its sample, this clone was seen once. DNA of the CDR3: TGTGCCAGCAGCTTGGTTAGCGGGGGGCCAAACACCGGGGAGCTGTTTTTT. It yields the protein CASSLVSGGPNTGELFF. The chain recombines TRBV5-4 with TRBJ2-2, with 10 bases matching TRBD2. Trimming took 0 bases from V and 2 from J; bases not matched to a gene: 4. CDR1 SGHNT and CDR2 YYREEE come from the germline V gene (reference sequence). The CDR3 is 17 residues long.

This clone was seen more than once but under ten times. The chain combines TRBV6-1 with TRBJ2-3, with TRBD1 matching over 7 bases. The V gene's germline CDR1 is MNHNS and CDR2 SASEGT. The V and J ends lost 3 bases and 0 bases, in that order; junction bases with no gene match: 6. The CDR3 runs to 16 residues. CDR3 region: CASSEGQLISTDTQYF. Here the CDR3 DNA reads TGTGCCAGCAGTGAGGGACAGTTAATAAGCACAGATACGCAGTATTTT.

This chain uses TRBV6-5 with TRBJ2-7; possibly TRBD1 for D (6 bases). Germline V CDR1 and CDR2: MNHEY, SVGAGI. V lost 6 bases, J lost 0 bases, and 15 bases lay in between. This CDR3 is built from 15 residues. CDR3 DNA: TGTGCCAGCAGCAAAGCCCGGGACACCTCCTACGAGCAGTACTTC. The encoded protein is CASSKARDTSYEQYF.

The chain employs TRBV4-3 and TRBJ1-1; D is uncertain. From germline, CDR1 is LGHNA and CDR2 YSLEER. V lost 0 bases to trimming and J lost 1 base, with 9 bases between them. The CDR3 loop spans 15 amino acids. DNA of the CDR3: TGCGCCAGCAGCCAAGATAGTAGACAGAACACTGAAGCTTTCTTT. This encodes CASSQDSRQNTEAFF.

This chain connects TRBV6-5 to TRBJ2-3; 7 nucleotides line up with TRBD2. Germline V gene data show CDR1 as MNHEY and CDR2 as SVGAGI. The V segment lost 2 bases and the J segment 10 bases; nucleotides outside the gene matches: 6. CDR3 size: 13 residues. In DNA, the CDR3 is TGTGCCAGCAGTTACAGTGAGCGGGACGCGCAGTATTTT. Amino acids: CASSYSERDAQYF.

The count of this clone is one. V is TRBV5-4 and J is TRBJ1-1, with D perhaps matching TRBD1 (6 bases). CDR1 and CDR2 from the germline V gene are SGHNT and YYREEE (reference sequence). The germline V and J ends were trimmed by 4 bases and 0 bases, with 13 bases remaining between them. The CDR3 loop spans 15 amino acids. CDR3 coding DNA: TGTGCCAGCAGCCCACACCAGGGGATGAACACTGAAGCTTTCTTT. As protein: CASSPHQGMNTEAFF.

The table lists this clone with a count of one. The chain combines TRBV19 with TRBJ1-1; TRBD1 matches at 7 bases. Germline V gene lookup returns CDR1 LNHDA and CDR2 SQIVND (reference sequence). With V trimmed by 4 bases and J by 1 base, 6 bases remained unmatched. CDR3 length: 15 amino acids. The CDR3 loop reads CASSTHRGRNTEAFF. In nucleotides, the CDR3 is TGTGCCAGTAGTACCCACAGGGGCAGGAACACTGAAGCTTTCTTT.

The chain couples TRBV5-6 to TRBJ1-6, with a possible D match to TRBD1 (5 bases). This CDR3 is built from 16 residues. The germline V gene has CDR1 SGHDT and CDR2 YYEEEE. The ends were cut back, 0 bases at V and 12 bases at J, with 19 bases in the middle. CDR3 DNA sequence: TGTGCCAGCAGCTTGGCCATTTTGCGGGGCTCTCAACCCCTCCACTTT. Translated, it gives CASSLAILRGSQPLHF.

This chain joins TRBV2 and TRBJ2-1; D possibly corresponds to TRBD2 (5 bases). In germline, CDR1 is SNHLY, CDR2 FYNNEI. The CDR3 contains 19 residues. Trimming left V 7 bases short and J 0 bases short, with 25 bases between. The CDR3 protein is CASKDCPPNRGCSYNEQFF. CDR3 nucleotides: TGTGCCAGCAAAGATTGTCCCCCAAATCGGGGATGCTCCTACAATGAGCAGTTCTTC.

CDR3 DNA sequence: TGTGCCAGCAGCTTAGCCGGGAACTATGGCTACACCTTC. Protein sequence: CASSLAGNYGYTF. J is TRBJ1-2 and V is TRBV7-8; unclear D gene. This CDR3 is 13 amino acids long. Trimming removed 0 bases at V and 2 bases at J, with 4 bases between. Germline V gives CDR1 SGHVS, CDR2 FQNEAQ. Together with reference TRBV7-8 and TRBJ1-2, the CDR3 gives the full variable domain: GAGVSQSPRYKVAKRGQDVALRCDPISGHVSLFWYQQALGQGPEFLTYFQNEAQLDKSGLPSDRFFAERPEGSVSTLKIQRTQQEDSAVYLCASSLAGNYGYTFGSGTRLTVV.

As regards this clone: The junction differs from germline at one of its ends, possibly a read error. The rearrangement uses TRBV14 and TRBJ2-7; 11 bases match TRBD2. The CDR3 sequence is 21 residues long. Germline CDR1 SGHDN, CDR2 FVKESK. This CDR3 is CASSQKDPGALAGVTSYKQYF. The CDR3 DNA sequence: TGTGCCAGCAGCCAAAAAGACCCCGGGGCACTAGCGGGGGTTACCTCCTACAAGCAGTACTTC. The full variable domain, with the rest looked up from reference TRBV14 and TRBJ2-7, is EAGVTQFPSHSVIEKGQTVTLRCDPISGHDNLYWYRRVMGKEIKFLLHFVKESKQDESGMPNNRFLAERTGGTYSTLKVQPAELEDSGVYFCASSQKDPGALAGVTSYKQYFGPGTRLTVT.

The rearrangement uses TRBV4-3 and TRBJ2-5, with D perhaps matching TRBD1 (5 bases). TRBJ2-7 explains the end of the DNA better; the J call may be wrong. Germline V gene lookup returns CDR1 LGHNA and CDR2 YSLEER. The CDR3 runs 17 residues. The CDR3 sequence: CASSQVFRERQPYEQYF. As DNA, the CDR3 is TGCGCCAGCAGCCAAGTTTTCAGGGAACGACAACCCTACGAGCAGTACTTC.

The chain is built from TRBV5-6 and TRBJ1-5, with D unresolved. The length of the CDR3 is 14 residues. V was trimmed by 2 bases and J by 4 bases, leaving 10 bases between them. The V gene's germline CDR1 is SGHDT and CDR2 YYEEEE. CDR3 region: CASSLRSRNQPQHF. DNA for the CDR3: TGTGCCAGCAGCTTACGGAGTAGAAATCAGCCCCAGCATTTT.

V is TRBV5-1 and J is TRBJ2-2; D gene uncertain. The CDR3 loop spans 12 amino acids. CDR1 and CDR2 (germline): SGHRS, YFSETQ. The V end lost 6 bases, the J end lost 4 bases, and 7 bases lay between the germline ends. This CDR3 reads CASTSLTGELFF. The CDR3 bases are TGCGCCAGCACCTCCCTCACCGGGGAGCTGTTTTTT.

V gene TRBV18 combines with J gene TRBJ1-2; 9 bases map to TRBD1. V lost 3 bases, J lost 11 bases, and 4 bases stayed unmatched. CDR1 KGHSH and CDR2 LQKENI come from the germline V gene. The CDR3 is made up of 12 amino acids. CDR3 nucleotide sequence: TGTGCCAGCTCACCCGGGACAGGGCTTTACACCTTC. Translated, it gives CASSPGTGLYTF.

This chain joins TRBV5-1 and TRBJ2-7; 12 bases fit TRBD1. The CDR3 has 14 residues. Germline V CDR1 and CDR2: SGHRS, YFSETQ. Trimming at V came to 3 bases and at J to 6 bases, leaving 4 bases not matched to a gene. Here the CDR3 reads CASSSGTGGAEQYF. The CDR3 nucleotides read TGCGCCAGCAGCTCCGGGACAGGGGGCGCCGAGCAGTACTTC. Supplemented by reference TRBV5-1 and TRBJ2-7, the full variable domain reads KAGVTQTPRYLIKTRGQQVTLSCSPISGHRSVSWYQQTPGQGLQFLFEYFSETQRNKGNFPGRFSGRQFSNSRSEMNVSTLELGDSALYLCASSSGTGGAEQYFGPGTRLTVT.

The V gene is TRBV5-1, the J gene TRBJ2-3; 8 nucleotides match TRBD2. V lost 3 bases and J lost 6; bases outside the gene matches: 15. The CDR3 loop spans 17 amino acids. Per germline, CDR1 SGHRS and CDR2 YFSETQ. As DNA, the CDR3 is TGCGCCAGCAGCTGGGGGAGGGGCGGGGGGCCACTGGATACGCAGTATTTT. Translation: CASSWGRGGGPLDTQYF. The full variable domain, rest sourced from reference TRBV5-1 and TRBJ2-3, is KAGVTQTPRYLIKTRGQQVTLSCSPISGHRSVSWYQQTPGQGLQFLFEYFSETQRNKGNFPGRFSGRQFSNSRSEMNVSTLELGDSALYLCASSWGRGGGPLDTQYFGPGTRLTVL.

CDR3 residues: CASSSTGTGLYEQYF. Written as DNA, the CDR3 is TGTGCCAGCAGTTCAACCGGGACAGGCTTATACGAGCAGTACTTC. The V call is TRBV2, the J call TRBJ2-7, with TRBD1 matching over 8 bases. Unmatched junction bases numbered 10, after V lost 5 bases and J lost 4 bases. Germline V gene lookup returns CDR1 SNHLY and CDR2 FYNNEI. This CDR3 region has 15 residues.

This clone appeared a few times. The chain links TRBV6-1 to TRBJ1-5, with TRBD1 matching over 10 bases. The CDR3 totals 18 residues. V dropped 3 bases and J dropped 4; count of bases not matched to a gene: 12. The germline CDR1 and CDR2 sequences are MNHNS and SASEGT. CDR3 coding DNA: TGTGCCAGCAGTGATGGGAGGGGACAGGGGCATCGGAATCAGCCCCAGCATTTT. Amino acid sequence: CASSDGRGQGHRNQPQHF.

The chain is built from TRBV5-4 and TRBJ1-2, with D perhaps TRBD1 (6 bases). The CDR3 contains 15 residues. Per germline, CDR1 SGHNT and CDR2 YYREEE (reference sequence). The V gene lost 5 bases and the J gene lost 4 bases, with 18 bases spanning the gap. Written as DNA, the CDR3 is TGTGCCAGCAGAAAAAGACAGGAAGTTTTCTATGGCTACACCTTC. Translated, it gives CASRKRQEVFYGYTF.

This chain uses TRBV9 with TRBJ2-7, with TRBD1 matching over 10 bases. This CDR3 has 15 amino acids. Germline CDR1 reads SGDLS; CDR2 reads YYNGEE. Unmatched junction bases numbered 7, after V lost 0 bases and J lost 7 bases. CDR3 DNA: TGTGCCAGCAGCGTAGGTAGGACAGGGGGTCATGAGCAGTACTTC. Amino acid sequence: CASSVGRTGGHEQYF.

V usage is TRBV11-1 and J usage is TRBJ2-3; 7 bases are a match to TRBD1. With V trimmed by 4 bases and J by 2 bases, 9 bases remained unmatched. CDR3 length equals 16 residues. Germline loops: CDR1 SGHAT, CDR2 FQDESV (reference sequence). The CDR3 region is CASSSRHQGDTDTQYF. The CDR3 region has the DNA TGTGCCAGCAGCTCACGACACCAGGGGGACACAGATACGCAGTATTTT.

This sequence joins TRBV19 and TRBJ1-6, with D perhaps matching TRBD1 (5 bases). The CDR3 has 14 residues. V gave up 3 bases and J gave up 9 bases, with 12 bases separating them. Germline V gene lookup returns CDR1 LNHDA and CDR2 SQIVND (reference sequence). The CDR3 region has the DNA TGTGCCAGTAGTATCTCTCAGGGTGGTTCACCCCTCCACTTT. This encodes CASSISQGGSPLHF.

This clone occurred once. The V and J genes are TRBV5-4 and TRBJ1-2, with D perhaps matching TRBD1 (5 bases). The germline CDR1 and CDR2 sequences are SGHNT and YYREEE (reference sequence). The CDR3 runs 16 residues. Trimming removed 2 bases at V and 8 bases at J, with 22 bases between. CDR3 region: CASSFGQRPTGGGYTF. The CDR3 bases are TGTGCCAGCAGCTTTGGACAACGCCCCACCGGAGGGGGCTACACCTTC.

The chain joins TRBV4-3 to TRBJ2-5; weak D call: TRBD2 (5 bases). CDR3 size: 18 residues. V lost 0 bases to trimming and J lost 5 bases, with 22 bases between them. CDR1 and CDR2 from the germline V gene are LGHNA and YSLEER. The DNA of the CDR3 is TGCGCCAGCAGCCAAGAACGGGGTGGGCGAGACTTCAGGGAGACCCAGTACTTC. It translates to CASSQERGGRDFRETQYF.